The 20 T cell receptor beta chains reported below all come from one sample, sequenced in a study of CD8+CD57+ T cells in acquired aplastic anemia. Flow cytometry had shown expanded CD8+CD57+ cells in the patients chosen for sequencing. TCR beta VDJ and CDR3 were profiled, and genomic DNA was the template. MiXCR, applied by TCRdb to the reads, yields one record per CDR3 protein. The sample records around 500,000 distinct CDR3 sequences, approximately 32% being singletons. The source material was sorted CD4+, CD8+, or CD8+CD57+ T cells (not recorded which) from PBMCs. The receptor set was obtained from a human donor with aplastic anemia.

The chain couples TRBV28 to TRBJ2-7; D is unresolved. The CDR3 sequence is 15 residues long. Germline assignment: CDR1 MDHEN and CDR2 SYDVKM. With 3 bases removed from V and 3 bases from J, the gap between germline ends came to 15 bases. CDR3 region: CASSFVTSNFYEQYF. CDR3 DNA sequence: TGTGCCAGCAGTTTCGTGACAAGTAATTTCTACGAGCAGTACTTC.

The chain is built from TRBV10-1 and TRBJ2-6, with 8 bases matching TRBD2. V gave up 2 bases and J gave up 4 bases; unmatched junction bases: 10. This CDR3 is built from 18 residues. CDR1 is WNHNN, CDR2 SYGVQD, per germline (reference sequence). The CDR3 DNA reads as TGCGCCAGCAGTGAGCGGGAGGGCCTTCGTGCCGGGGCCAACGTCCTGACTTTC. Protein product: CASSEREGLRAGANVLTF.

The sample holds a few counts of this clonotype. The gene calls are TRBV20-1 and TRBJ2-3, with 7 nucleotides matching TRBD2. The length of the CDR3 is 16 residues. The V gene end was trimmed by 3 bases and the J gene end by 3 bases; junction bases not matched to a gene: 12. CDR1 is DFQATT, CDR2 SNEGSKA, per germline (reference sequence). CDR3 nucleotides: TGCAGTGCTAGCGCGGGACTGACGGGAGGAACAGATACGCAGTATTTT. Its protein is CSASAGLTGGTDTQYF.

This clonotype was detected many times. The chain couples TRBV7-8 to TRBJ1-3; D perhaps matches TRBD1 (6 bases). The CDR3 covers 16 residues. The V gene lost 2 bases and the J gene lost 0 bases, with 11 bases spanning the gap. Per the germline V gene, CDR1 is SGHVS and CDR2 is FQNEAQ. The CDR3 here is CASSLWGAPSGNTIYF. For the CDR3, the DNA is TGTGCCAGCAGCTTATGGGGGGCCCCCTCTGGAAACACCATATATTTT.

CDR3: CSALVMRDRSEQFF. Written as DNA, the CDR3 is TGCAGTGCCTTGGTTATGCGGGACAGGAGTGAGCAGTTCTTC. The chain uses TRBV20-1 and TRBJ2-1; TRBD1 aligns across 8 bases. V lost 6 bases and J lost 9; bases outside the gene matches: 13. This CDR3 contains 14 residues. In germline, CDR1 is DFQATT, CDR2 SNEGSKA (reference sequence).

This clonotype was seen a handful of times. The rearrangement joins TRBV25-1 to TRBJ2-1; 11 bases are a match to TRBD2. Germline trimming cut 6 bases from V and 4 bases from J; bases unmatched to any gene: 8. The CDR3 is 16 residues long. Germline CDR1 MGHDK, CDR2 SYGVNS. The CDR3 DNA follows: TGTGCCAGCAGCGCAACGACTAGCGGGAAATACAATGAGCAGTTCTTC. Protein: CASSATTSGKYNEQFF.

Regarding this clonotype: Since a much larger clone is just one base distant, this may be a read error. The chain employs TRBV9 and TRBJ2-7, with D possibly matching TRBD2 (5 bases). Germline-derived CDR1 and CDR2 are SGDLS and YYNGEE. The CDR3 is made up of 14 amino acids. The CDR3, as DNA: TGTGCCAGCAGCGAAAGCGGAAACTCCTACGAGCAGCACTTC. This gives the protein CASSESGNSYEQHF.

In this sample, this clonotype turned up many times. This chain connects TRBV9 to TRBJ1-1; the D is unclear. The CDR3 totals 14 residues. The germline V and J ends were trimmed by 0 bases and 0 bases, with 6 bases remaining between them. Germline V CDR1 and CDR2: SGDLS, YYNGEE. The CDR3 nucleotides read TGTGCCAGCAGCGTAGGCGGCGTGAACACTGAAGCTTTCTTT. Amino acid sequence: CASSVGGVNTEAFF.

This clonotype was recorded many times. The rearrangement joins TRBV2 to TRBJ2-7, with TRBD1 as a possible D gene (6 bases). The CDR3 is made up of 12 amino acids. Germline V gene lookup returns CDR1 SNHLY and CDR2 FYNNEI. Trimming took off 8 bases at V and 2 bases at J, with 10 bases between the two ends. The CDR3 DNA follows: TGTGCCAGCCGTGCAGGGGCCTACGAGCAGTACTTC. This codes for CASRAGAYEQYF.

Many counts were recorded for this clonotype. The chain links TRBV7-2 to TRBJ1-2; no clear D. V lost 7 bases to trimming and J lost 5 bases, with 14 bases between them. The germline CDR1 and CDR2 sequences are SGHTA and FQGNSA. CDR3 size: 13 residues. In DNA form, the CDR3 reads TGTGCCAGCACTCCGAACCCGAAGTATGGCTACACCTTC. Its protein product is CASTPNPKYGYTF.

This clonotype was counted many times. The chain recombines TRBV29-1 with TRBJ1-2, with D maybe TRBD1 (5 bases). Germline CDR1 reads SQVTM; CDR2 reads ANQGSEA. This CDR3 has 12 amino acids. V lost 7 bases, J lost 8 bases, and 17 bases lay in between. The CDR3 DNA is TGCAGCGGTGGAGGGGAATTTAGCGGCTACACCTTC. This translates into CSGGGEFSGYTF.

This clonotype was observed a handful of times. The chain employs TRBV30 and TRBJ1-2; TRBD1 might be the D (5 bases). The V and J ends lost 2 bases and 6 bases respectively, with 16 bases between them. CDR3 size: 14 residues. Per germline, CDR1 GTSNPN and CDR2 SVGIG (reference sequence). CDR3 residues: CAWSPPGPINGYTF. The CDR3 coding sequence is TGTGCCTGGAGTCCCCCGGGACCGATCAATGGCTACACCTTC. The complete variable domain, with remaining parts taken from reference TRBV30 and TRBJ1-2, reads SQTIHQWPATLVQPVGSPLSLECTVEGTSNPNLYWYRQAAGRGLQLLFYSVGIGQISSEVPQNLSASRPQDRQFILSSKKLLLSDSGFYLCAWSPPGPINGYTFGSGTRLTVV.

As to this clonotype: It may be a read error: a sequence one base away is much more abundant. CDR3 residues: CASSIRENTQYF. For the CDR3, the DNA is TGTGCCAGTAGTATTAGGGAAAACACTCAGTACTTC. This chain connects TRBV19 to TRBJ2-4, with unresolved D. The CDR3 covers 12 residues. Germline values: CDR1 LNHDA, CDR2 SQIVND (reference sequence). The entire variable domain, with the rest obtained from reference TRBV19 and TRBJ2-4, is as follows: DGGITQSPKYLFRKEGQNVTLSCEQNLNHDAMYWYRQDPGQGLRLIYYSQIVNDFQKGDIAEGYSVSREKKESFPLTVTSAQKNPTAFYLCASSIRENTQYFGAGTRLSVL.

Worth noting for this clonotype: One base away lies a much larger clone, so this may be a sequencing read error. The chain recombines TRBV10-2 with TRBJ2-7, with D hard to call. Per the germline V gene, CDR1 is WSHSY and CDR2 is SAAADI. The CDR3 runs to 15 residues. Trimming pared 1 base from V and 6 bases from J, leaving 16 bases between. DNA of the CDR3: TGCGCCAGCAGTGAGTTACGCCAGTTGGGCTGCGAGCAGTACTTC. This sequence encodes CASSELRQLGCEQYF.

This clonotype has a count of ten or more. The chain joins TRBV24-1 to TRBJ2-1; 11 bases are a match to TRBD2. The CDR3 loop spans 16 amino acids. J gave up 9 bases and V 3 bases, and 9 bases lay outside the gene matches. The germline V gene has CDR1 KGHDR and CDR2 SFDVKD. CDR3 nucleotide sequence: TGTGCCACCAGTGATAGTATAGCGGGGGGGCGGAGTGAGCAGTTCTTC. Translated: CATSDSIAGGRSEQFF.

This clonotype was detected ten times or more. The CDR3 DNA reads as TGTGCCAGCAGTGAAGGACTAGCGGGATACAATGAGCAGTTCTTC. The encoded protein is CASSEGLAGYNEQFF. The rearrangement uses TRBV2 and TRBJ2-1, with TRBD2 identical over 11 bases. V lost 1 base, J lost 4 bases, and 0 bases stayed unmatched. The CDR3 sequence is 15 residues long. Germline-derived CDR1 and CDR2 are SNHLY and FYNNEI.

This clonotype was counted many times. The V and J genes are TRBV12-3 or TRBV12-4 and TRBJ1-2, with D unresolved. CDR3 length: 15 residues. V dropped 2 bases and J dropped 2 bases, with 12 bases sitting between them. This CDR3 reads CASSLSAGRNYGYTF. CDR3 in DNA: TGTGCCAGCAGTTTATCGGCAGGACGGAACTATGGCTACACCTTC.

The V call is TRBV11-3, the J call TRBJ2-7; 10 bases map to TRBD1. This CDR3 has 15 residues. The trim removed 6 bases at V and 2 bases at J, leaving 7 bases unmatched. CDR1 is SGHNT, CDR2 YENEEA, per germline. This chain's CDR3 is CASSRGTGATYEQYF. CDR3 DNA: TGTGCCAGCAGTCGTGGGACAGGGGCGACCTACGAGCAGTACTTC.

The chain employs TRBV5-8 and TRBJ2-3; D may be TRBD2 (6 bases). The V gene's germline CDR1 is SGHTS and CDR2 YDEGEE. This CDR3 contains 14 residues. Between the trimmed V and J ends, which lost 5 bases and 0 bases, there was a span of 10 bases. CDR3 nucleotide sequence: TGTGCCAGCAGTCCGGGGGACAGCACAGATACGCAGTATTTT. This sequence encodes CASSPGDSTDTQYF.

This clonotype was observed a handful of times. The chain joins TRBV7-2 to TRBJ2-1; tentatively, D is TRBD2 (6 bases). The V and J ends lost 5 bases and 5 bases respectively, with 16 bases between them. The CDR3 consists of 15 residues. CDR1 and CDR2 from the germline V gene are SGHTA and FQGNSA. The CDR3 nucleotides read TGTGCCAGCAGCCCCGGGACTGTCCCAAACAATGAGCAGTTCTTC. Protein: CASSPGTVPNNEQFF.